Listed below are T cell receptor beta chains from one sample, sequenced in a study of CD8+CD57+ T cells in acquired aplastic anemia. MiXCR was run by TCRdb on the reads, yielding one entry per CDR3 protein. The sample holds roughly 180,000 distinct CDR3 sequences, under 55% seen once. The sequenced sample was sorted CD4+, CD8+, or CD8+CD57+ T cells (not recorded which) from PBMCs. The receptors derive from a human donor in good health. Each CDR3 is given with its conserved first and last residue. Each record gives: CDR3 length, clone size, D gene, J gene, V gene, CDR3 DNA, CDR3 protein. The D gene is left open where the match is weak. Only part of the rows carry a size: once, few, many, or a class if the clone is expanded.

>12|NA|NA|TRBJ2-7|TRBV20-1
TGCAGTGCTAGACGGAGCGGGGGACAGGAAGCCTTC
CSARRSGGQEAF
>17|few|TRBD1|TRBJ1-4|TRBV27
TGTGCCAGCAGTTCCCTAACCGGGACAGACACTAATGAAAAACTGTTTTTT
CASSSLTGTDTNEKLFF
>14|NA|TRBD2|TRBJ2-7|TRBV7-3
TGTGCCAGCAGCTTTAGCGGGAGGCGATACGAGCAGTACTTC
CASSFSGRRYEQYF
>14|NA|NA|TRBJ1-1|TRBV14
TGTGCCAGCAGCCAAGCAGTTCGGGGTACTGAAGCTTTCTTT
CASSQAVRGTEAFF
>15|many|NA|TRBJ2-7|TRBV24-1
TGTGCCACCAGTGATCCCAGACTAGGTTCCTACGAGCAGTACTTC
CATSDPRLGSYEQYF
>12|few|TRBD1|TRBJ1-6|TRBV15
TGTGCCACTGCGACAGGGGTTTCACCCCTCCACTTT
CATATGVSPLHF
>16|many|TRBD2|TRBJ2-1|TRBV7-8
TGTGCCAGCAGCCCCAGGACTAGCGGGTTTGTCAATGAGCAGTTCTTC
CASSPRTSGFVNEQFF
>17|few|NA|TRBJ2-1|TRBV10-3
TGTGCCATCAGTGAGGGTCCCCAGGGGACCTCCTACAATGAGCAGTTCTTC
CAISEGPQGTSYNEQFF
>15|few|TRBD1|TRBJ2-5|TRBV27
TGTGCCAGCAGTTTTCTGACAGGGGGACAAGAGACCCAGTACTTC
CASSFLTGGQETQYF
>15|few|NA|TRBJ2-7|TRBV28
TGTGCCAGCAGTCAGAATACAGGGCGGACCTACGAGCAGTACTTC
CASSQNTGRTYEQYF
>15|many|TRBD2|TRBJ2-7|TRBV27
TGTGCCAGCAGTTCCCCCCTAGCGGGAGCCTACGAGCAGTACTTC
CASSSPLAGAYEQYF
>16|NA|NA|TRBJ2-7|TRBV18
TGTGCCAGCTCACCTCATCACGATCCCTCTAAAGGCGAGCAGTACTTC
CASSPHHDPSKGEQYF
>14|many|NA|TRBJ2-1|TRBV24-1
TGTGCCACCGCCAGCGGCAGGGGTGCGAGTGAGCAGTTCTTC
CATASGRGASEQFF
>14|NA|NA|TRBJ1-1|TRBV11-2
TGTGCCAGCAGCTTAAGGGGACGGGACACTGAAGCTTTCTTT
CASSLRGRDTEAFF
>13|few|TRBD1|TRBJ2-4|TRBV14
TGTGCCAGCAGCGGACAGGGGATAAACATTCAGTACTTC
CASSGQGINIQYF
>13|NA|TRBD1|TRBJ2-5|TRBV20-1
TGCAGTGCCGCGGACAGGGTTATCGAGGCCCAGTACTTC
CSAADRVIEAQYF
>13|many|NA|TRBJ2-7|TRBV7-2
TGTGCCAGCAGCTTAGCGGATACCTACGAGCAGTACTTC
CASSLADTYEQYF
>15|many|TRBD1|TRBJ1-1|TRBV20-1
TGCAGTGCTAGAGATCCGGGACAGGGGACCGCCTTGGCTTTCTTT
CSARDPGQGTALAFF
>13|NA|NA|TRBJ1-5|TRBV19
TGTGCCAGTAGTATGACTAACCCCTCCCCCCAGCATTTT
CASSMTNPSPQHF
>17|NA|TRBD1|TRBJ1-1|TRBV5-1
TGCGCCAGCAGCTATAACCCCGGGACAGGGGCGTACACTGAAGCTTTCTTT
CASSYNPGTGAYTEAFF
>13|many|NA|TRBJ1-2|TRBV6-5
TGTGCCAGCAGTTTGAACCCGAGGCATGGCTACACCTTC
CASSLNPRHGYTF
>14|few|TRBD2|TRBJ2-5|TRBV20-1
TGCAGTGCTAGAGGACTAGCGGGGCTAGAGACCCAGTACTTC
CSARGLAGLETQYF
>15|NA|TRBD1|TRBJ1-6|TRBV19
TGTGCCAGTAGTACGGACAGGTCCTATAATTCACCCCTCCACTTT
CASSTDRSYNSPLHF
>15|NA|NA|TRBJ2-7|TRBV20-1
TGCAGTGCTAGGCCCAGGGGCGCAAGGTCCTACGAGCAGTACTTC
CSARPRGARSYEQYF
>14|many|NA|TRBJ2-5|TRBV3-1
TGTGCCAGCGAGAAGGAGGGAGGGGGAGAGACCCAGTACTTC
CASEKEGGGETQYF
>15|NA|TRBD2|TRBJ2-7|TRBV10-1
TGTGGCAGCAGATCTGGGGCGGGAGGGACCTACGAGCAGTACTTC
CGSRSGAGGTYEQYF
>15|few|TRBD2|TRBJ2-2|TRBV10-2
TGCGCCAGCACAATGGGACTAGCGAACACCGGGGAGCTGTTTTTT
CASTMGLANTGELFF
>19|NA|NA|TRBJ1-1|TRBV3-1
TGTGCCAGCAGCCAACCTCGGGGAGGTAGAACGAGGACGAACACTGAAGCTTTCTTT
CASSQPRGGRTRTNTEAFF
>15|many|NA|TRBJ2-1|TRBV12-3/TRBV12-4
TGTGCCAGCAGTTTAGCGCTGTGGGATCTCCAGTTGCAGTTCTTC
CASSLALWDLQLQFF
>14|NA|TRBD2|TRBJ2-7|TRBV2
TGTGCCAGCAGTACCGCCGGGACTATATCCGAGCAGTACTTC
CASSTAGTISEQYF
>13|few|NA|TRBJ1-5|TRBV30
TGTGCCTGGAGTGTAGAGGGTGGCAAGCCCCAGCATTTT
CAWSVEGGKPQHF
>12|once|TRBD1|TRBJ1-2|TRBV29-1
TGCAGCGTCGCTCAGGGGGACTATGGCTACACCTTC
CSVAQGDYGYTF
>14|NA|NA|TRBJ2-7|TRBV10-3
TGTGCCATCAGCTCAGGGGACTGGACCTACGAGCAGTACTTC
CAISSGDWTYEQYF
>14|many|NA|TRBJ1-2|TRBV5-4
TGTGCCAGCAGCCTTTCAAACCATGCCTATGGCTACACCTTC
CASSLSNHAYGYTF
>13|NA|NA|TRBJ2-7|TRBV20-1
TGCAGTGCTAGCTCTTCGCAGGTTTACGAGCAGTACTTC
CSASSSQVYEQYF
>15|many|NA|TRBJ2-3|TRBV5-1
TGCGCCAGCAGCTCCGGGATGGCGGTCCCAGATACGCAGTATTTT
CASSSGMAVPDTQYF
>14|many|TRBD1|TRBJ1-2|TRBV4-1
TGCGCCAGCGGTGCCCCGGGACAGGGTAAAGGCTACACCTTC
CASGAPGQGKGYTF
>15|many|NA|TRBJ2-5|TRBV5-1
TGCGCCAGCAGCTTGGCCCCAGGGGCGGGAGAGACCCAGTACTTC
CASSLAPGAGETQYF
>16|many|NA|TRBJ1-6|TRBV4-2
TGTGCCAGCAGCCAAGAGAGCGGGGGCAAGGCCTCACCCCTCCACTTT
CASSQESGGKASPLHF
>13|many|NA|TRBJ2-7|TRBV30
TGTGCCTGGAGTGTAACCCGGGCCTACGAGCAGTACTTC
CAWSVTRAYEQYF
>13|NA|NA|TRBJ2-1|TRBV29-1
TGCAGCGTCTGGACTTCTCCCTACAATGAGCAGTTCTTC
CSVWTSPYNEQFF
>15|NA|TRBD1|TRBJ2-3|TRBV6-1
TGTGCCAGCAATCCGGACAGGAAGGGGAGAGATACGCAGTATTTT
CASNPDRKGRDTQYF
>14|many|TRBD1|TRBJ1-2|TRBV5-6
TGTGCCAGCAGCACCTCAGGGGGCGACTATGGCTACACCTTC
CASSTSGGDYGYTF
>11|many|NA|TRBJ2-5|TRBV20-1
TGCAGTGCTAGAGATCTTGAGACCCAGTACTTC
CSARDLETQYF
>16|NA|NA|TRBJ2-7|TRBV15
TGTGCCACCAGCGTCGGGGGTCAGGGTGTATCCTACGAGCAGTACTTC
CATSVGGQGVSYEQYF
>14|once|NA|TRBJ1-2|TRBV4-1
TGCGCCAGCAGCCAAGGGTTGCAGGGATATGGCTACACCTTC
CASSQGLQGYGYTF
>13|many|NA|TRBJ2-7|TRBV7-9
TGTGCCAGCAGCTCCTACCCACGTTACGAGCAGTACTTC
CASSSYPRYEQYF
>13|NA|TRBD1|TRBJ1-4|TRBV6-5
TGTGCCAGCAGTTACCGACAGGGTGAAAAACTGTTTTTT
CASSYRQGEKLFF
>13|many|TRBD1|TRBJ2-3|TRBV19
TGTGCCAGTAGTAGACAGGGGGCAGATACGCAGTATTTT
CASSRQGADTQYF
>13|NA|NA|TRBJ2-7|TRBV25-1
TGTGCCAGCAGTGAAGGAATAGACTACGAGCAGTACTTC
CASSEGIDYEQYF
>12|many|NA|TRBJ2-7|TRBV28
TGTGCCAGCAGACTAGGGGGTCTCGAGCAGTACTTC
CASRLGGLEQYF
>17|NA|TRBD2|TRBJ2-5|TRBV15
TGTGCCACCAGCAGCCCGGGGCTAGCGGGGAAGGCGGAGACCCAGTACTTC
CATSSPGLAGKAETQYF
>15|NA|TRBD1|TRBJ2-3|TRBV6-2/TRBV6-3
TGTGCCAGCGCCCCCCGGGACAGGGGCGGGAATACGCAGTATTTT
CASAPRDRGGNTQYF
>12|NA|NA|TRBJ2-3|TRBV2
TGTGCCAGCAGCGTACGGGGAGATACGCAGTATTTT
CASSVRGDTQYF
>15|NA|NA|TRBJ2-7|TRBV2
TGTGCCAGCTCACCACGCAACAGCGGAACCTACGAGCAGTACTTC
CASSPRNSGTYEQYF
>11|many|NA|TRBJ2-1|TRBV24-1
TGTGCCACCAGTGTCAGCAATGAGCAGTTCTTC
CATSVSNEQFF
>15|once|TRBD1|TRBJ1-4|TRBV25-1
TGTGCCAGCAGTGGGATGACAGGGGTTAGCGAAAAACTGTTTTTT
CASSGMTGVSEKLFF